Listed below are T cell receptor beta chains from one sample, sequenced in a study of blood T cell repertoires in COVID-19. Sequenced by immunoSEQ multiplex PCR; TCRdb stores in-frame clones only, minus some. Of 400,000 to 500,000 clones listed, roughly 90% are singletons. The sample taken for sequencing was PBMCs or T cells enriched from blood (not recorded which). All receptors come from a middle-aged woman who had recovered from COVID-19. Both conserved end residues are part of each CDR3. The D gene is left open where the match is weak. Part of the rows lack a size; the others show once, few, many or a class for expanded clones.

J gene | clone size | V gene | D gene | CDR3 DNA | CDR3 protein
TRBJ1-5 | NA | TRBV12-3/TRBV12-4 | NA | TGTGCCAGCAGTCCAACAGGATATCAGCCCCAGCATTTT | CASSPTGYQPQHF
TRBJ1-3 | NA | TRBV6-5 | NA | TGTGCCAGCAGATCAGCTGGAAACACCATATATTTT | CASRSAGNTIYF
TRBJ1-4 | few | TRBV6-2/TRBV6-3 | TRBD1 | TGTGCCAGCAGTTTTCCCGGGACAGGGGAGGAAAAACTGTTTTTT | CASSFPGTGEEKLFF
TRBJ2-5 | few | TRBV5-1 | NA | TGCGCCAGCAGTCCGTACCTAGGGGCATTGGAGACCCAGTACTTC | CASSPYLGALETQYF
TRBJ2-7 | once | TRBV18 | TRBD1 | TGTGCCAGCTCCCCCGGGGCAGGGGGATTCTACGAGCAGTACTTC | CASSPGAGGFYEQYF
TRBJ1-1 | once | TRBV7-2 | NA | TGTGCCAGCAGCCAGCGGGATAACAGGGTTGACACTGAAGCTTTCTTT | CASSQRDNRVDTEAFF
TRBJ2-7 | NA | TRBV19 | TRBD1 | TGTGCCAGTAGTAGCCTACCGGGACAGGGGGCCTACGAGCAGTACTTC | CASSSLPGQGAYEQYF
TRBJ1-2 | NA | TRBV5-1 | NA | TGCGCCAGCAGCTTGGGTCCCGGGGTTGACTATGGCTACACCTTC | CASSLGPGVDYGYTF
TRBJ1-2 | once | TRBV10-3 | TRBD1 | TGTGCCATCAGTCAAAAGGGGGCCCAGGGCTACACCTTC | CAISQKGAQGYTF
TRBJ2-7 | NA | TRBV11-2 | TRBD2 | TGTGCCAGCAGCCCCCCGGGACTAGCGGGAGGTCTAGGGTCCTACGAGCAGTACTTC | CASSPPGLAGGLGSYEQYF
TRBJ2-7 | NA | TRBV7-9 | TRBD1 | TGTGCCAGCAGCTTTAACCGGGACAGCCCCTCCTACGAGCAGTACTTC | CASSFNRDSPSYEQYF
TRBJ1-5 | NA | TRBV30 | NA | TGTGCCTGGAGTGCACAGGTGAGCAATCAGCCCCAGCATTTT | CAWSAQVSNQPQHF
TRBJ1-2 | NA | TRBV27 | TRBD1 | TGTGCCAGCAGTCCACAGGGGGACGGCTACACCTTC | CASSPQGDGYTF
TRBJ2-7 | NA | TRBV6-1 | NA | TGTGCCAGCAGTGAAGTAGGTACCCAGGGCTTC | CASSEVGTQGF
TRBJ1-2 | NA | TRBV27 | NA | TGTGCCAGCAGTTTAACTACAGGTTATGGCTACACCTTC | CASSLTTGYGYTF
TRBJ1-2 | NA | TRBV2 | TRBD1 | TGTGCCAGCAGTGACAGGGGGTATGGCTACACCTTC | CASSDRGYGYTF
TRBJ2-5 | NA | TRBV29-1 | NA | TGCAGCGTTGCGAGTACCGAAGAGACCCAGTACTTC | CSVASTEETQYF
TRBJ1-6 | NA | TRBV2 | NA | TGTGCCAGCAGTGGCGGCGGAAGCTCCTATAATTCACCCCTCCACTTT | CASSGGGSSYNSPLHF
TRBJ1-1 | few | TRBV14 | NA | TGTGCCAGCAGCCTTCAAGCGGGGAGCACTGAAGCTTTCTTT | CASSLQAGSTEAFF
TRBJ1-2 | once | TRBV19 | TRBD1 | TGTGCCAGTAGTTCGTCCCGGGACAGGGGCCAACACTATGGCTACACCTTC | CASSSSRDRGQHYGYTF
TRBJ2-7 | NA | TRBV19 | NA | TGTGCCAGTAGTAGAGAGGGAGCTACCTCCTACGAGCAGTACTTC | CASSREGATSYEQYF
TRBJ2-7 | NA | TRBV5-1 | TRBD2 | TGCGCCAGCAGCTTGGGTCCGGCTAGCGGAACCTACGAGCAGTACTTC | CASSLGPASGTYEQYF
TRBJ2-5 | NA | TRBV29-1 | NA | TGCAGCGTTGACAAAGGGAGCCGAGAGACCCAGTACTTC | CSVDKGSRETQYF
TRBJ2-1 | NA | TRBV25-1 | TRBD1 | TGTGCCAGCAGTGAAATCGACAGGGAAGGAATGGAGCAGTTCTTC | CASSEIDREGMEQFF
TRBJ2-7 | NA | TRBV14 | TRBD1 | TGTGCCAGCAGCCAACTTACCCCGGGACAGATAGTCTCCTACGAGCAGTACTTC | CASSQLTPGQIVSYEQYF
TRBJ1-5 | NA | TRBV19 | NA | TGTGCCAGTAGCAGTGCTGGAGGCAATCAGCCCCAGCATTTT | CASSSAGGNQPQHF
TRBJ1-5 | NA | TRBV24-1 | TRBD1 | TGTGCCACCAGTGACCCCGGACAGGGGGTAAATCAGCCCCAGCATTTT | CATSDPGQGVNQPQHF